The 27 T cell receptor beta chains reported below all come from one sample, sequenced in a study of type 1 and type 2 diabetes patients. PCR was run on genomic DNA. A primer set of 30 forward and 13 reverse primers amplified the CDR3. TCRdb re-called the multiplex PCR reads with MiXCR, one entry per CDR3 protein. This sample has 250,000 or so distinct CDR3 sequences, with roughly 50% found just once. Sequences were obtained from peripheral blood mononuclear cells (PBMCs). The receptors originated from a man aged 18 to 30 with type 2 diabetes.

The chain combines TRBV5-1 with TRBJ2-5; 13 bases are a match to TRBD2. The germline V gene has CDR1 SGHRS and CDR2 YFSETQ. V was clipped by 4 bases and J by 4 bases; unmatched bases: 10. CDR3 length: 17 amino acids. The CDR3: CASSQDPLAGGAETQYF. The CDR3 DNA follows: TGCGCCAGCAGCCAAGACCCACTAGCGGGAGGGGCAGAGACCCAGTACTTC.

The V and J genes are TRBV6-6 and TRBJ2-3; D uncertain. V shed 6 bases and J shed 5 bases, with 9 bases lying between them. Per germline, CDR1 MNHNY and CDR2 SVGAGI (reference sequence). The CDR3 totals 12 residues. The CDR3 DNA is TGTGCCAGCAGGGCCTCGGGAGATACGCAGTATTTT. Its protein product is CASRASGDTQYF.

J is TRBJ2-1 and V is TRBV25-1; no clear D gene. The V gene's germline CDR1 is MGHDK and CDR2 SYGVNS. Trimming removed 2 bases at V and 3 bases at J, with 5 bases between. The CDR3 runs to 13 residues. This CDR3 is CASSERHYNEQFF. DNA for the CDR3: TGTGCCAGCAGTGAACGACACTACAATGAGCAGTTCTTC.

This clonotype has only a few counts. The CDR3 loop reads CASSLPSGTEAYEQYF. CDR3 sequence (DNA): TGTGCCAGCAGCTTACCATCTGGGACAGAAGCCTACGAGCAGTACTTC. V and J are TRBV7-2 and TRBJ2-7, with 7 bases identical to TRBD1. This CDR3 contains 16 residues. Germline V lookup: CDR1 SGHTA, CDR2 FQGNSA. The ends lost 2 bases at V and 2 bases at J; junction bases unmatched: 9.

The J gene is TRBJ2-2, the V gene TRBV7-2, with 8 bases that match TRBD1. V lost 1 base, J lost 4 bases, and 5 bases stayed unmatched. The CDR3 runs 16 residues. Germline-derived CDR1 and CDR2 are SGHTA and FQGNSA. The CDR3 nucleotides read TGTGCCAGCAGCTTAGGAGGACAGGGATCCACCGGGGAGCTGTTTTTT. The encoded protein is CASSLGGQGSTGELFF.

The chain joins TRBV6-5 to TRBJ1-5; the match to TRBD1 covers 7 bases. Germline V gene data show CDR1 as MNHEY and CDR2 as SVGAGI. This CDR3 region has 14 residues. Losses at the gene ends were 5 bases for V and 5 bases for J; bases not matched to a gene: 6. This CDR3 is CASSDTGAYQPQHF. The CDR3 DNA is TGTGCCAGCAGTGATACAGGGGCCTATCAGCCCCAGCATTTT.

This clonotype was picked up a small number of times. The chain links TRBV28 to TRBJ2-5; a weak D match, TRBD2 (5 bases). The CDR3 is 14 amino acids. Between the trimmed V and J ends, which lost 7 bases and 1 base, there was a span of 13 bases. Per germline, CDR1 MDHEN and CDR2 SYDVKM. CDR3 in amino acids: CASTETGTQETQYF. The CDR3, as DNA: TGTGCCAGCACCGAGACGGGAACCCAAGAGACCCAGTACTTC.

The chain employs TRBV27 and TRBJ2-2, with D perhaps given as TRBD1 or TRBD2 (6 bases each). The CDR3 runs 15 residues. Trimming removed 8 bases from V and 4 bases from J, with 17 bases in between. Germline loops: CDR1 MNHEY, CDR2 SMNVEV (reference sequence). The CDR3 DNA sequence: TGTGCCAGCGCCCCCGGGGGCGGGTCCACCGGGGAGCTGTTTTTT. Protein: CASAPGGGSTGELFF.

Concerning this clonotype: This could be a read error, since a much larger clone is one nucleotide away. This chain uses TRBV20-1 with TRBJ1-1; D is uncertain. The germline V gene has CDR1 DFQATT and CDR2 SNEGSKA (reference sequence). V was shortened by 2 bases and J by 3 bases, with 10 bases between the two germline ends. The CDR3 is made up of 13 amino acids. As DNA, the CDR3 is TGCAGTGCTAGACGTGATGAGTACACTGAAGCTTTCTTT. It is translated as CSARRDEYTEAFF.

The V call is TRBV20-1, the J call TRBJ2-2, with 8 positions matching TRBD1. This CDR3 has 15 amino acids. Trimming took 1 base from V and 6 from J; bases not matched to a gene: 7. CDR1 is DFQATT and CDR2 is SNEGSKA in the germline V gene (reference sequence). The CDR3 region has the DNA TGCAGTGCTAGAGGGCAGGGGGCGACACCCGGGGAGCTGTTTTTT. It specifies CSARGQGATPGELFF.

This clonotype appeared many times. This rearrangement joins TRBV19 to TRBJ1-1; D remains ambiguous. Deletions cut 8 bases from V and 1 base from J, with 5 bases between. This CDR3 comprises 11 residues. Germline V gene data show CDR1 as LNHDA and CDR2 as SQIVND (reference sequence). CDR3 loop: CASRKNTEAFF. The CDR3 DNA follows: TGTGCCAGTCGGAAGAACACTGAAGCTTTCTTT.

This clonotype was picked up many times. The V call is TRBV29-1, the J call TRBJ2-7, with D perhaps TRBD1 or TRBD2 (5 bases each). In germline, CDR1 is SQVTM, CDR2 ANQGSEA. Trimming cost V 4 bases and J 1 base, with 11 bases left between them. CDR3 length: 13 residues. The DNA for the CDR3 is TGCAGCGTTGGTGGGACGGTATCCTACGAGCAGTACTTC. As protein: CSVGGTVSYEQYF.

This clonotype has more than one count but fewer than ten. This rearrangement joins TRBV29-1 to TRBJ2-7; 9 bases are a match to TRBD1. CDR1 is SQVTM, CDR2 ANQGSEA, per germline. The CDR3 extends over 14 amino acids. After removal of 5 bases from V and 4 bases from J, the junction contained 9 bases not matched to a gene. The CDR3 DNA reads TGCAGCGTTAGATCCGGGACAGGGAAATACGAGCAGTACTTC. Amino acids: CSVRSGTGKYEQYF.

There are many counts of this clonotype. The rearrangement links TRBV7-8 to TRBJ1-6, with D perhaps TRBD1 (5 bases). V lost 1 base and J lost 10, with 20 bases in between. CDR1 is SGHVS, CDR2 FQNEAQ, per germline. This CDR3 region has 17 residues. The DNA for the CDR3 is TGTGCCAGCAGCTTAGATCCGCCAGGGATAGATCGGTCACCCCTCCACTTT. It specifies CASSLDPPGIDRSPLHF.

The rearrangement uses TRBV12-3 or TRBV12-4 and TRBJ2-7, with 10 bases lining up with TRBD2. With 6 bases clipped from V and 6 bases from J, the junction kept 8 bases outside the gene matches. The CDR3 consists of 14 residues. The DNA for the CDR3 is TGTGCCAGCAGCATCAGCGGGAGGGCTGGCGAGCAGTACTTC. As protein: CASSISGRAGEQYF.

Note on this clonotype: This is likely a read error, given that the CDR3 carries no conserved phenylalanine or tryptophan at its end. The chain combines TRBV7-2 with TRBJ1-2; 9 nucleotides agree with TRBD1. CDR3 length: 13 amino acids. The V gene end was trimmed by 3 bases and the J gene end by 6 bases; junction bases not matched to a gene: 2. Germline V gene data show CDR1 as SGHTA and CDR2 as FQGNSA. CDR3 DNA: TGTGCCAGCAGCTTTACAGGGGGCAATGGCTACACCTCC. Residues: CASSFTGGNGYTS.

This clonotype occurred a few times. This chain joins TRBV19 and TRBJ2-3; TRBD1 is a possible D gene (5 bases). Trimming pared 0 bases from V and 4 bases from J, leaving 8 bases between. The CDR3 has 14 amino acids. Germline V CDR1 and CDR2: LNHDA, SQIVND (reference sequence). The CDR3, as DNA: TGTGCCAGTAGTATAGATCAGGGCTCAGATACGCAGTATTTT. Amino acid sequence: CASSIDQGSDTQYF.

Here the CDR3 reads CARRGGFENEQFF. The CDR3 nucleotides are TGTGCCAGACGGGGGGGCTTTGAGAATGAGCAGTTCTTC. The J gene is TRBJ2-5, the V gene TRBV27; TRBD2 aligns across 8 bases. Judging by the DNA end, TRBJ2-1 fits better; the J call may be wrong. The germline gives CDR1 MNHEY, CDR2 SMNVEV (reference sequence). This CDR3 comprises 13 residues.

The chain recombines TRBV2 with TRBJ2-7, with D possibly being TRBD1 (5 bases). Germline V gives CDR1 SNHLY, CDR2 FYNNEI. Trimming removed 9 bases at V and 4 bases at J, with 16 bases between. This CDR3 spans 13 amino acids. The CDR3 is CARSSGKSYEQYF. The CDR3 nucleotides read TGTGCCAGAAGTTCAGGGAAGTCATACGAGCAGTACTTC.

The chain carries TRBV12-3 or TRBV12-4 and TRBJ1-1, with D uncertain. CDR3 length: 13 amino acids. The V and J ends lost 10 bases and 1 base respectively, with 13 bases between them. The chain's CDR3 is CAITALGNTEAFF. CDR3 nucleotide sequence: TGTGCCATCACAGCTCTGGGGAACACTGAAGCTTTCTTT.

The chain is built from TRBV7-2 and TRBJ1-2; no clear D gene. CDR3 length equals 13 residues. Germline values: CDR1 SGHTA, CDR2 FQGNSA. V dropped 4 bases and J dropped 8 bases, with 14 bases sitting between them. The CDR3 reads CASSYRTAEGYTF. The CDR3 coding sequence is TGTGCCAGCAGCTACCGGACGGCGGAGGGCTACACCTTC.

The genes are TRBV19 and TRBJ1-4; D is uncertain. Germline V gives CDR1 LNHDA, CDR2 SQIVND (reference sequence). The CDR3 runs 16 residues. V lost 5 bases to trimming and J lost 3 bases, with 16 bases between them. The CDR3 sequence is CASSEGSYTPNEKLFF. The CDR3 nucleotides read TGTGCCAGTAGTGAGGGATCCTACACACCTAATGAAAAACTGTTTTTT.

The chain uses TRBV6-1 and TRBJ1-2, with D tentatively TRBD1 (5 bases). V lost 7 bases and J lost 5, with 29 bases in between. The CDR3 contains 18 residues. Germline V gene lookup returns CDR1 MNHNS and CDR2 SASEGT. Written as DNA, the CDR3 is TGTGCCAGCAACAGACAGATGGAGGGGCATATGGGGGGATATGGCTACACCTTC. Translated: CASNRQMEGHMGGYGYTF.

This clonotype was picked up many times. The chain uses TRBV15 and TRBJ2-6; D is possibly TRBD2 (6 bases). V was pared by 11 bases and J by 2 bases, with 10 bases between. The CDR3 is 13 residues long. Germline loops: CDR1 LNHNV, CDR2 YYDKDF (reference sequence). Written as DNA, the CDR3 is TGTGCCCAGGAGGGAGCTGGGGCCAACGTCCTGACTTTC. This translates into CAQEGAGANVLTF. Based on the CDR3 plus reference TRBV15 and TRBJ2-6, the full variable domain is DAMVIQNPRYQVTQFGKPVTLSCSQTLNHNVMYWYQQKSSQAPKLLFHYYDKDFNNEADTPDNFQSRRPNTSFCFLDIRSPGLGDTAMYLCAQEGAGANVLTFGAGSRLTVL.

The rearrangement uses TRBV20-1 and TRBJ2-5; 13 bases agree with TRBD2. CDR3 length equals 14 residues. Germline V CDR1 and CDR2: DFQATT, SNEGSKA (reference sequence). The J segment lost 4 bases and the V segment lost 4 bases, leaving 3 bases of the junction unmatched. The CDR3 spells CSATGLAGRETQYF. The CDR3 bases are TGCAGTGCTACGGGACTAGCGGGAAGAGAGACCCAGTACTTC.

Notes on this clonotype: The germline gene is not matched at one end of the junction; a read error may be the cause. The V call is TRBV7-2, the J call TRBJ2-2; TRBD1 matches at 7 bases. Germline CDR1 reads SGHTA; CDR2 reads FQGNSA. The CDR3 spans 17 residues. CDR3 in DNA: TGTGCCAGCAGCTTATGGCCCAACAGGGGAAGGACCGGGGAGCTGTCTTTT. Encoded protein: CASSLWPNRGRTGELSF.

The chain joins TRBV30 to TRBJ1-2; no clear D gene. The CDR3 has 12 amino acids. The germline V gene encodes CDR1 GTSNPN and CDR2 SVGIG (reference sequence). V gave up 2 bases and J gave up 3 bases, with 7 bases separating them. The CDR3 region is CAWSPADYGYTF. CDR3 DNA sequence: TGTGCCTGGAGTCCAGCGGACTATGGCTACACCTTC.